The 21 T cell receptor beta chains listed next were all sequenced from one sample in a study of T cells in Graves' hyperthyroidism and ophthalmopathy. The investigators amplified TCR beta CDR3 regions from RNA transcripts. Initially, a first-round RT-PCR of the TCR CDR3 employed the HTBI primer set. TCRdb processed the multiplex PCR reads anew with MiXCR; each CDR3 protein has one entry. Of some 530,000 distinct CDR3 sequences in the sample, 22% are singletons; the top ten hold 45% to 55%. The material sequenced was blood. Receptors originate from a woman aged 65 to 85 with Graves' ophthalmopathy.

This clonotype has a count of ten or more. The chain links TRBV28 to TRBJ1-4; D possibly corresponds to TRBD1 (6 bases). The germline V gene has CDR1 MDHEN and CDR2 SYDVKM. There are 15 residues in the CDR3. V was trimmed by 4 bases and J by 3 bases, leaving 12 bases between them. The CDR3 DNA reads as TGTGCCAGCAGTTCCCCCGGGACACCTAATGAAAAACTGTTTTTT. Amino acids: CASSSPGTPNEKLFF.

The gene calls are TRBV19 and TRBJ2-7; 9 nucleotides agree with TRBD1. Germline loops: CDR1 LNHDA, CDR2 SQIVND (reference sequence). The CDR3 length is 15 residues. Trimming took 1 base from V and 1 from J; bases not matched to a gene: 2. The DNA of the CDR3 is TGTGCCAGTAGTATAGCGGGACAGGGTTCCTACGAGCAGTACTTC. Residues: CASSIAGQGSYEQYF.

In this sample, this clonotype turned up many times. The gene calls are TRBV6-2 or TRBV6-3 and TRBJ1-1; D is perhaps TRBD1 (5 bases). Germline CDR1 MNHEY, CDR2 SVGEGT. Trimming left V 6 bases short and J 3 bases short, with 17 bases between. The CDR3 loop spans 15 amino acids. Here the CDR3 reads CASRRSGGEDTEAFF. The CDR3 DNA is TGTGCCAGCAGGAGGTCCGGGGGAGAGGACACTGAAGCTTTCTTT.

This chain links TRBV10-3 with TRBJ1-1; weak D call: TRBD1 (6 bases). Germline V gene lookup returns CDR1 ENHRY and CDR2 SYGVKD. V lost 9 bases to trimming and J lost 1 base, with 12 bases between them. This CDR3 is built from 13 residues. The CDR3 nucleotides are TGTGCCATTGGGAAGGGGGGGAACACTGAAGCTTTCTTT. This gives the protein CAIGKGGNTEAFF.

This clonotype was found many times. The V and J genes are TRBV11-1 and TRBJ1-2; TRBD1 is a possible D gene (5 bases). The CDR3 sequence is 13 residues long. Germline CDR1 is SGHAT and CDR2 is FQDESV (reference sequence). V dropped 1 base and J dropped 6 bases, with 9 bases sitting between them. Written as DNA, the CDR3 is TGTGCCAGCAGCTTAGTGAAGGGGAATGGCTACACCTTC. Amino acids: CASSLVKGNGYTF.

This clonotype was detected only a few times. This chain uses TRBV5-8 with TRBJ1-1; weak D call: TRBD1 (5 bases). The CDR3 sequence is 15 residues long. The germline gives CDR1 SGHTS, CDR2 YDEGEE. Trimming left V 4 bases short and J 5 bases short, with 18 bases between. For the CDR3, the DNA is TGTGCCAGCAGCCGAAAGACAGTGACGGCGACTGAAGCTTTCTTT. The encoded protein is CASSRKTVTATEAFF.

This clonotype appeared once. The chain joins TRBV27 to TRBJ1-2; D is uncertain. V lost 4 bases to trimming and J lost 8 bases, with 23 bases between them. CDR3 length: 16 residues. Germline V gives CDR1 MNHEY, CDR2 SMNVEV (reference sequence). The CDR3 is CASSSNQRTLSSGYTF. DNA for the CDR3: TGTGCCAGCAGTTCAAACCAAAGGACCCTATCCTCGGGCTACACCTTC.

This clonotype was observed a handful of times. The rearrangement uses TRBV27 and TRBJ1-1; D call uncertain. V dropped 7 bases and J dropped 5 bases, with 14 bases sitting between them. Germline values: CDR1 MNHEY, CDR2 SMNVEV (reference sequence). This CDR3 contains 13 residues. CDR3 in DNA: TGTGCCAGCACCCGACGAGGAGGAACTGAAGCTTTCTTT. As protein: CASTRRGGTEAFF.

A note on this clonotype: Since a much larger clone is just one base distant, this may be a read error. The rearrangement joins TRBV2 to TRBJ2-7; the D is unclear. The V end lost 1 base, the J end lost 3 bases, and 13 bases lay between the germline ends. The CDR3 runs to 15 residues. The germline gives CDR1 SNHLY, CDR2 FYNNEI. The CDR3 sequence: CASSEGVAWGYEQYF. As DNA, the CDR3 is TGTGCCAGCAGTGAAGGGGTAGCTTGGGGCTACGAGCAGTACTTC.

Many counts were recorded for this clonotype. This sequence joins TRBV11-2 and TRBJ2-7; TRBD1 is a possible D gene (6 bases). The CDR3 is made up of 13 amino acids. In germline, CDR1 is SGHAT, CDR2 FQNNGV. V lost 4 bases and J 3 bases, leaving 10 bases between the germline ends. Here the CDR3 reads CASSSRGDYEQYF. Here the CDR3 DNA reads TGTGCCAGCAGCTCCAGGGGAGACTACGAGCAGTACTTC. Using reference TRBV11-2 and TRBJ2-7 for the parts outside the CDR3, the full variable domain is EAGVAQSPRYKIIEKRQSVAFWCNPISGHATLYWYQQILGQGPKLLIQFQNNGVVDDSQLPKDRFSAERLKGVDSTLKIQPAKLEDSAVYLCASSSRGDYEQYFGPGTRLTVT.

This clonotype was seen at least ten times. V and J are TRBV7-2 and TRBJ2-1; D not resolved. Deletions cut 5 bases from V and 6 bases from J, with 14 bases between. The germline V gene encodes CDR1 SGHTA and CDR2 FQGNSA. CDR3 length equals 14 residues. In nucleotides, the CDR3 is TGTGCCAGCAGCCCCCCCCCTGGTCGCAATGAGCAGTTCTTC. Its translation is CASSPPPGRNEQFF.

A single count supports this clonotype. The DNA of the CDR3 is TGTGCCAGCAGCTTGTCGGGGCTAGCGGTTAATGAGCAGTTCTTC. It translates to CASSLSGLAVNEQFF. This chain uses TRBV7-9 with TRBJ2-1; 7 bases line up with TRBD2. The CDR3 sequence is 15 residues long. Germline V lookup: CDR1 SEHNR, CDR2 FQNEAQ (reference sequence). V gave up 3 bases and J gave up 7 bases; unmatched junction bases: 9.

This clonotype was observed many times. V and J are TRBV2 and TRBJ1-1, with 8 bases lining up with TRBD1. Germline V CDR1 and CDR2: SNHLY, FYNNEI. CDR3 length: 14 amino acids. The V gene end was trimmed by 6 bases and the J gene end by 6 bases; junction bases not matched to a gene: 9. CDR3 in DNA: TGTGCCAGCAGGGCAGGGGGCGGATGGGCTGAAGCTTTCTTT. Protein product: CASRAGGGWAEAFF.

This clonotype appeared a single time. The chain's CDR3 is CASSLASGVYWSAQYF. The CDR3 DNA reads as TGCGCCAGCAGCTTGGCCTCGGGAGTGTACTGGTCGGCCCAGTACTTC. V is TRBV5-1 and J is TRBJ2-5; perhaps TRBD2 as D (6 bases). Germline V gene data show CDR1 as SGHRS and CDR2 as YFSETQ. The CDR3 contains 16 residues. V was cut by 0 bases and J by 9 bases, with 21 bases left in between.

This clonotype was picked up many times. The V gene is TRBV29-1, the J gene TRBJ1-2, with D perhaps matching TRBD1 (6 bases). The CDR3 runs 13 residues. V was cut by 6 bases and J by 3 bases, with 14 bases left in between. Germline V gene data show CDR1 as SQVTM and CDR2 as ANQGSEA. The CDR3: CSVSTTGYYGYTF. CDR3 nucleotides: TGCAGCGTCTCCACGACAGGCTACTATGGCTACACCTTC.

There are a few counts of this clonotype. The chain couples TRBV12-3 or TRBV12-4 to TRBJ2-2, with 11 bases aligning to TRBD2. This CDR3 comprises 16 residues. V trimming: 5 bases; J trimming: 1 base; junction bases outside the gene matches: 3. The CDR3 nucleotides are TGTGCCAGCAGTCATGGACTAGCGGGGAACACCGGGGAGCTGTTTTTT. Its protein is CASSHGLAGNTGELFF.

Here the CDR3 reads CAISDGRQGGEAQYF. CDR3 nucleotides: TGTGCCATCAGCGATGGTCGACAGGGTGGCGAGGCCCAGTACTTC. The chain combines TRBV10-3 with TRBJ2-5, with TRBD1 identical over 7 bases. With 6 bases clipped from V and 9 bases from J, the junction kept 16 bases outside the gene matches. This CDR3 is built from 15 residues. Germline CDR1 reads ENHRY; CDR2 reads SYGVKD.

Points on this clonotype: Possible read error: a much larger clone is one base away. V and J are TRBV28 and TRBJ1-2; weak D call: TRBD1 (5 bases). Trimming took 5 bases from V and 6 from J, leaving 19 bases between them. Germline V gene data show CDR1 as MDHEN and CDR2 as SYDVKM. The CDR3 extends over 15 amino acids. This CDR3 reads CASSRGGGALNGYTF. As DNA, the CDR3 is TGTGCCAGCAGTCGGGGAGGAGGGGCGCTTAATGGCTACACCTTC.

V usage is TRBV5-1 and J usage is TRBJ1-1; D is unresolved. The CDR3 totals 12 residues. V was trimmed by 5 bases and J by 2 bases, leaving 7 bases between them. Germline lookup yields CDR1 SGHRS and CDR2 YFSETQ. CDR3 nucleotides: TGCGCCAGCAGATACGATAACACTGAAGCTTTCTTT. It translates to CASRYDNTEAFF.

This chain links TRBV4-1 with TRBJ2-5; 7 bases match TRBD1. The CDR3 has 13 residues. J lost 6 bases, V lost 4 bases, and 5 bases had no gene match. Germline CDR1 is MGHRA and CDR2 is YSYEKL. CDR3 sequence: CASSPDRDQTQYF. Here the CDR3 DNA reads TGCGCCAGCAGCCCCGACAGGGACCAGACCCAGTACTTC.

This clonotype has only a few counts. The V and J genes are TRBV7-3 and TRBJ1-5; D gene uncertain. Trimming left V 5 bases short and J 4 bases short, with 6 bases between. Germline V lookup: CDR1 SGHTA, CDR2 FQGTGA. CDR3 size: 12 residues. The CDR3 here is CASSTGNQPQHF. The CDR3 bases are TGTGCCAGCAGCACGGGGAATCAGCCCCAGCATTTT.